The T cell receptor (beta chain) described here comes from a study of early T cells in non-severe SARS-CoV-2 infection. The CDR3 sequence is 13 residues long. Germline loops: CDR1 DFQATT, CDR2 SNEGSKA (reference sequence). Unique molecular identifier tags were affixed to discrete cDNA molecules. TCRdb analysed the 5' RACE reads with MiXCR anew, one entry per CDR3 protein. The sample has about 110,000 distinct CDR3 sequences; 8.5% to 14% are singletons. The clonotype was recovered from an adult who was a healthcare worker with PCR-confirmed SARS-CoV-2 infection or an uninfected control (not recorded which). The V gene is TRBV20-1, the J gene TRBJ2-1; a weak D match, TRBD2 (5 bases). The sequencing input was whole blood. The CDR3 spells CSSRGRAHNEQFF. The CDR3 DNA sequence: TGCAGCTCCCGTGGGCGGGCCCACAATGAGCAGTTCTTC.